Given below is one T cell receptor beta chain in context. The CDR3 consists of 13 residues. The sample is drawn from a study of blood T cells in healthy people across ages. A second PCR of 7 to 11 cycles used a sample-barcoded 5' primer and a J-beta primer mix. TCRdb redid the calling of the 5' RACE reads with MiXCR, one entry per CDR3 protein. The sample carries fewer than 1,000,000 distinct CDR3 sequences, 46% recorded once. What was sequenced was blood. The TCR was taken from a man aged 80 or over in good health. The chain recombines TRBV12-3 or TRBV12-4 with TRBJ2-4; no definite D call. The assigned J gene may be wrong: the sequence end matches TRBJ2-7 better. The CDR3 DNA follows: TGTGCCAGCAGTTTAGGCTTTCCCTGCGAGCAGTACTTC. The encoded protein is CASSLGFPCEQYF.